The 20 T cell receptor beta chains presented below share a single source sample, sequenced in a study of blood T cell repertoires in COVID-19 (dated by TCRdb to between 2020 and 2021). Library creation used the immunoSEQ multiplex PCR assay. Imported from immuneACCESS, the table was reduced by TCRdb to in-frame sequences with V and J called. These copies leave out some clones; in studies compared against another copy, an unresolved V gene accounts for under half, and the cause of the remainder is not known. For this sample the table gives some 250,000 clones, of which 60% to 75% were detected only once. 3% to 3.5% of the sample lies in the top ten. The specimen sequenced was peripheral blood. The receptors come from a woman aged 80 or over with acute or convalescent COVID-19.

V is TRBV18 and J is TRBJ1-2; D uncertain. V lost 3 bases, J lost 3 bases, and 11 bases lay in between. This CDR3 contains 14 residues. Germline CDR1 is KGHSH and CDR2 is LQKENI. CDR3 in DNA: TGTGCCAGCTCACCGACTGGAGCAGACTATGGCTACACCTTC. This translates into CASSPTGADYGYTF.

The rearrangement links TRBV7-9 to TRBJ2-6, with TRBD1 as a possible D gene (6 bases). Germline CDR1 reads SEHNR; CDR2 reads FQNEAQ (reference sequence). CDR3 size: 17 residues. The V and J ends lost 3 bases and 2 bases respectively, with 14 bases between them. For the CDR3, the DNA is TGTGCCAGCAGCTTTCCGTGGACAGTTACTGGGGCCAACGTCCTGACTTTC. Translation gives CASSFPWTVTGANVLTF.

V is TRBV18 and J is TRBJ1-4; 7 bases line up with TRBD1. The CDR3 covers 13 residues. J was trimmed by 5 bases and V by 5 bases; bases with no gene match: 2. Per germline, CDR1 KGHSH and CDR2 LQKENI. The CDR3 spells CASSTGQNEKLFF. The CDR3 DNA reads as TGTGCCAGCTCAACGGGACAGAATGAAAAACTGTTTTTT.

J is TRBJ2-7 and V is TRBV7-2, with TRBD2 matching over 7 bases. Germline V gene sequence: CDR1 SGHTA, CDR2 FQGNSA. With V trimmed by 7 bases and J by 6 bases, 12 bases remained unmatched. This CDR3 spans 14 amino acids. CDR3: CASTRWGGNGEQYF. CDR3 coding DNA: TGTGCCAGCACCCGATGGGGGGGTAATGGCGAGCAGTACTTC.

J is TRBJ2-1 and V is TRBV28; 11 bases are shared with TRBD1. The CDR3 extends over 13 amino acids. V trimming: 6 bases; J trimming: 6 bases; junction bases outside the gene matches: 1. Germline V CDR1 and CDR2: MDHEN, SYDVKM. The CDR3 here is CASRGQGGNEQFF. The CDR3 coding sequence is TGTGCCAGCAGGGGACAGGGGGGCAATGAGCAGTTCTTC. The complete variable domain, with remaining parts taken from reference TRBV28 and TRBJ2-1, reads DVKVTQSSRYLVKRTGEKVFLECVQDMDHENMFWYRQDPGLGLRLIYFSYDVKMKEKGDIPEGYSVSREKKERFSLILESASTNQTSMYLCASRGQGGNEQFFGPGTRLTVL.

The chain is built from TRBV7-2 and TRBJ2-4; the D is unclear. V lost 1 base and J 0 bases, leaving 4 bases between the germline ends. The CDR3 is 14 residues long. CDR1 and CDR2 (germline): SGHTA, FQGNSA. The CDR3: CASSLGGAKNIQYF. The CDR3 region has the DNA TGTGCCAGCAGCTTAGGCGGAGCCAAAAACATTCAGTACTTC.

V gene TRBV28 combines with J gene TRBJ1-2; D call uncertain. The CDR3 contains 12 residues. The V end was cut by 8 bases, the J end by 8 bases, with 15 bases between. Per the germline V gene, CDR1 is MDHEN and CDR2 is SYDVKM. CDR3 in DNA: TGTGCCAGCGGCGCGGTGGTCTTAGGCTACACCTTC. Protein sequence: CASGAVVLGYTF.

This clone has only one observation. This chain uses TRBV7-6 with TRBJ2-5, with 14 bases matching TRBD2. Trimming removed 3 bases from V and 7 bases from J; junction bases left unmatched: 10. CDR1 SGHVS and CDR2 FNYEAQ come from the germline V gene. CDR3 length equals 17 residues. The CDR3 protein is CASSFGLAGGSSGTQYF. The CDR3 nucleotides are TGTGCCAGCAGCTTTGGACTAGCGGGGGGCTCATCCGGGACCCAGTACTTC.

The V and J genes are TRBV6-5 and TRBJ2-7, with 10 bases matching TRBD1. CDR1 is MNHEY and CDR2 is SVGAGI in the germline V gene. Trimming removed 6 bases from V and 5 bases from J; junction bases left unmatched: 4. This CDR3 comprises 13 residues. CDR3 region: CASRGTGANEQYF. Here the CDR3 DNA reads TGTGCCAGCAGGGGGACAGGGGCCAACGAGCAGTACTTC.

This chain connects TRBV18 to TRBJ2-2; TRBD1 matches at 10 bases. After removal of 2 bases from V and 3 bases from J, the junction contained 6 bases not matched to a gene. CDR1 KGHSH and CDR2 LQKENI come from the germline V gene. The CDR3 length is 17 residues. CDR3 in amino acids: CASSPFGTGADTGELFF. CDR3 coding DNA: TGTGCCAGCTCACCATTTGGGACAGGGGCCGACACCGGGGAGCTGTTTTTT.

This clone was seen more than once but under ten times. The V call is TRBV3-1 (or the pseudogene TRBV3-2), the J call TRBJ1-5; possibly TRBD1 for D (5 bases). The germline CDR1 and CDR2 sequences are LGHDT and YNNKEL (reference sequence). The CDR3 loop spans 15 amino acids. V lost 0 bases, J lost 7 bases, and 13 bases lay in between. The CDR3 DNA is TGTGCCAGCAGCCAAGAATTAGGGGCTGGACAGCCCCAGCATTTT. Protein: CASSQELGAGQPQHF.

This chain links TRBV30 with TRBJ2-7, with D unresolved. Between the trimmed V and J ends, which lost 1 base and 5 bases, there was a span of 12 bases. CDR3 length: 13 residues. CDR1 GTSNPN and CDR2 SVGIG come from the germline V gene (reference sequence). CDR3 nucleotide sequence: TGTGCCTGGAGTGGCCAGAATGGTGACGAGCAGTACTTC. This translates into CAWSGQNGDEQYF.

The count of this clone is one. The sample contains more than one DNA sequence encoding this CDR3. J is TRBJ1-5 and V is TRBV19, with TRBD1 as a possible D gene (6 bases). The CDR3 runs to 15 residues. Per germline, CDR1 LNHDA and CDR2 SQIVND (reference sequence). V was trimmed by 3 bases and J by 0 bases, leaving 9 bases between them. CDR3 in amino acids: CASSIGGASNQPQHF. The CDR3 DNA sequence: TGTGCCAGTAGTATCGGGGGGGCTAGCAATCAGCCCCAGCATTTT.

This chain connects TRBV2 to TRBJ1-4; TRBD1 is a possible D gene (5 bases). Trimming shortened V by 6 bases and J by 1 base, and 12 bases separated the two germline ends. Germline CDR1 is SNHLY and CDR2 is FYNNEI. This CDR3 has 15 amino acids. The CDR3 is CASRRGLGTNEKLFF. DNA of the CDR3: TGTGCCAGCAGAAGGGGTTTGGGAACTAATGAAAAACTGTTTTTT.

V gene TRBV19 combines with J gene TRBJ1-5; tentative D call: TRBD1 (6 bases). Looked up from germline, CDR1 is LNHDA and CDR2 is SQIVND (reference sequence). The CDR3 is made up of 15 amino acids. Trimming took 6 bases from V and 7 from J, leaving 19 bases between them. The CDR3 DNA reads as TGTGCCAGTAGCGCGGGAGGGGGGCGCGGACAGCCCCAGCATTTT. Translated: CASSAGGGRGQPQHF.

The rearrangement uses TRBV5-1 and TRBJ1-2; D not certain. Germline V gene data show CDR1 as SGHRS and CDR2 as YFSETQ. The CDR3 is 13 residues long. V was pared by 7 bases and J by 8 bases, with 18 bases between. The CDR3 region has the DNA TGCGCCAGCGCCAGCCTTGGAGCTGGCGGCTACACCTTC. It is translated as CASASLGAGGYTF.

The V and J genes are TRBV7-6 and TRBJ2-7; the D gene is possibly TRBD2 (7 bases). The CDR3 contains 15 residues. V gave up 2 bases and J gave up 5 bases, with 16 bases separating them. Germline CDR1 and CDR2: SGHVS and FNYEAQ. The CDR3 here is CASSLMMGAGDEQYF. CDR3 DNA: TGTGCCAGCAGCTTAATGATGGGGGCGGGGGACGAGCAGTACTTC.

The V gene is TRBV5-6, the J gene TRBJ2-6; no reliable D call. The CDR3 consists of 17 residues. Between the trimmed V and J ends, which lost 1 base and 0 bases, there was a span of 11 bases. Germline values: CDR1 SGHDT, CDR2 YYEEEE. In DNA, the CDR3 is TGTGCCAGCAGCTTGTCACGATCGAGCTCTGGGGCCAACGTCCTGACTTTC. Its protein is CASSLSRSSSGANVLTF.

The chain has TRBV6-2 or TRBV6-3 and TRBJ1-5, with no clear D. The CDR3 has 16 amino acids. Germline-derived CDR1 and CDR2 are MNHEY and SVGEGT. The ends were cut back, 5 bases at V and 6 bases at J, with 20 bases in the middle. This CDR3 reads CASSHSPGGKIQPQHF. The CDR3 DNA is TGTGCCAGCAGTCACAGTCCGGGAGGGAAGATTCAGCCCCAGCATTTT.

V usage is TRBV6-5 and J usage is TRBJ1-2; D may be TRBD1 (5 bases). Trimming pared 8 bases from V and 0 bases from J, leaving 13 bases between. The CDR3 sequence is 14 residues long. The germline V gene has CDR1 MNHEY and CDR2 SVGAGI. CDR3: CASGGTGPNYGYTF. The CDR3 region has the DNA TGTGCCAGCGGAGGGACGGGACCTAACTATGGCTACACCTTC.